This TCR beta chain is from a study of T cells after yellow fever vaccination. V lost 4 bases to trimming and J lost 5 bases, with 9 bases between them. Germline CDR1 and CDR2: SGHRS and YFSETQ. This CDR3 region has 12 residues. This clonotype is deemed medium-sized. TCRdb passed the 5' RACE reads through MiXCR, listing each CDR3 protein once. The sample includes about 10,000 distinct CDR3 sequences, 4% to 6% of them seen just once. The input for sequencing was PBMCs, either bulk or a sorted T-cell subset (CD4+, CD8+, memory, or dextramer-sorted; not recorded which), taken less than 18 days after the first yellow fever vaccination. This chain links TRBV5-1 with TRBJ2-5; D may be TRBD1 (6 bases). This receptor was taken from a man between 18 and 35 years old who received the YFV17D yellow fever vaccine. CDR3 in DNA: TGCGCCAGCAGCCGGCAGGGGGAGACCCAGTACTTC. It is translated as CASSRQGETQYF.